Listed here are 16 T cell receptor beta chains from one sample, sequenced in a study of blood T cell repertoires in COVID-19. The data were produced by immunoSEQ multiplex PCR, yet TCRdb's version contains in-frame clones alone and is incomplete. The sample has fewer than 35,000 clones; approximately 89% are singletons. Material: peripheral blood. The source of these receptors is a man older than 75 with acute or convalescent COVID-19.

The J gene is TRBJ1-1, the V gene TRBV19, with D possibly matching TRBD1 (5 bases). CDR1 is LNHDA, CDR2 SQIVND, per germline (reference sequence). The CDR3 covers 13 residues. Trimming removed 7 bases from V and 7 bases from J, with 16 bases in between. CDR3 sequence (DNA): TGTGCCAGTACTCCGGGGGGTTTCGGTGAAGCTTTCTTT. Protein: CASTPGGFGEAFF.

CDR3 DNA: TGTGCCAGCAGTTGGGGACACTCCCCTGAAGCTTTCTTT. It is translated as CASSWGHSPEAFF. The rearrangement joins TRBV28 to TRBJ1-1; TRBD1 might be the D (6 bases). The V gene's germline CDR1 is MDHEN and CDR2 SYDVKM. The V and J ends lost 4 bases and 6 bases respectively, with 12 bases between them. The CDR3 has 13 residues.

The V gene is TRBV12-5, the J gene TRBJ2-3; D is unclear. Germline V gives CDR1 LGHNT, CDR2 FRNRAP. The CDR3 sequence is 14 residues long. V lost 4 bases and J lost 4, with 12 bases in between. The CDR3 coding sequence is TGTGCTAGTGGTTCAAGACTCTCCCCAGATACGCAGTATTTT. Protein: CASGSRLSPDTQYF. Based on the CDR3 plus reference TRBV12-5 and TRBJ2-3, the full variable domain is DARVTQTPRHKVTEMGQEVTMRCQPILGHNTVFWYRQTMMQGLELLAYFRNRAPLDDSGMPKDRFSAEMPDATLATLKIQPSEPRDSAVYFCASGSRLSPDTQYFGPGTRLTVL.

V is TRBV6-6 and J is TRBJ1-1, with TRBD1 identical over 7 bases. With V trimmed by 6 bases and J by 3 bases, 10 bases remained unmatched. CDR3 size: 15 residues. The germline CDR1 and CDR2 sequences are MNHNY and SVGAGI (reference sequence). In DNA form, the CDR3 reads TGTGCCAGCAGAGAGGGACAGACGTTTCACACTGAAGCTTTCTTT. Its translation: CASREGQTFHTEAFF.

The CDR3 bases are TGTGCCAGCAGCTTAGATTTCACAGCAACTAATGAAAAACTGTTTTTT. This codes for CASSLDFTATNEKLFF. This chain uses TRBV7-2 with TRBJ1-4; D is ambiguous. Trimming shortened V by 1 base and J by 0 bases, and 9 bases separated the two germline ends. The CDR3 extends over 16 amino acids. Per the germline V gene, CDR1 is SGHTA and CDR2 is FQGNSA.

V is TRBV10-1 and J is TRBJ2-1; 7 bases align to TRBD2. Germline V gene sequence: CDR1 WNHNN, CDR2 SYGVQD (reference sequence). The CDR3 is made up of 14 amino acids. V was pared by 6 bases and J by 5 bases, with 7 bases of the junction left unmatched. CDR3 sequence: CASSLSGVDNEQFF. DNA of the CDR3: TGCGCCAGCAGCTTAAGCGGGGTGGACAATGAGCAGTTCTTC.

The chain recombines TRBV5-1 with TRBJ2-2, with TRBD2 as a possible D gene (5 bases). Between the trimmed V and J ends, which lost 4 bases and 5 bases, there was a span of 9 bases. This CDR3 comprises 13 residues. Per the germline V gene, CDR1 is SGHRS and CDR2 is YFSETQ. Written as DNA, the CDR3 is TGCGCCAGCAGCCTTAGCGTTACCGGGGAGCTGTTTTTT. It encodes CASSLSVTGELFF.

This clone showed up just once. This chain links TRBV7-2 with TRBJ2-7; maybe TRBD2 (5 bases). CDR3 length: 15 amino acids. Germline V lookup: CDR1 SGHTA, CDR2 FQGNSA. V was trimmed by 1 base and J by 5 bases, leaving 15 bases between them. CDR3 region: CASSLGFGGLNEQYF. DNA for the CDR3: TGTGCCAGCAGCTTAGGTTTTGGCGGGTTAAACGAGCAGTACTTC.

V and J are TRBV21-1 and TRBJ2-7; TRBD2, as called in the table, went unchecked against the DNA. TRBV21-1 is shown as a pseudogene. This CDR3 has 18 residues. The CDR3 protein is CASSKIRERAIVPYEQYF. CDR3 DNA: TGTGCCAGCAGCAAAATCCGGGAGAGGGCCATAGTGCCCTACGAGCAGTACTTC.

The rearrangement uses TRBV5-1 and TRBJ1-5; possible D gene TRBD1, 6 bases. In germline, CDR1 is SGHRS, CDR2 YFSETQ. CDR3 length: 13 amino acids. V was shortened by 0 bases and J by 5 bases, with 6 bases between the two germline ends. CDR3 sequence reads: CASSLGTDQPQHF. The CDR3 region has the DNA TGCGCCAGCAGCTTGGGGACAGATCAGCCCCAGCATTTT.

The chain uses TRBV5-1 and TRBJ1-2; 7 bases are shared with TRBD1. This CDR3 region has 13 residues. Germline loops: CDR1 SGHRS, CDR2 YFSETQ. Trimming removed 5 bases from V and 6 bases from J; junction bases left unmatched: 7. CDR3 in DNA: TGCGCCAGCAGTCGAGACAGGGTGAATGGCTACACCTTC. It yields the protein CASSRDRVNGYTF. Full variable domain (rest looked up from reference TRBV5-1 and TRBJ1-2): KAGVTQTPRYLIKTRGQQVTLSCSPISGHRSVSWYQQTPGQGLQFLFEYFSETQRNKGNFPGRFSGRQFSNSRSEMNVSTLELGDSALYLCASSRDRVNGYTFGSGTRLTVV.

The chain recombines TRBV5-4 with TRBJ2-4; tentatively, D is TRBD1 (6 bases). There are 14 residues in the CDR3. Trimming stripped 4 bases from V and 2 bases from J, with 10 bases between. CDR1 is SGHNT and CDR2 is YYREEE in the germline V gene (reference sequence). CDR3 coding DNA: TGTGCCAGCAGCCAACAGGGTACCAAAAACATTCAGTACTTC. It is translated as CASSQQGTKNIQYF.

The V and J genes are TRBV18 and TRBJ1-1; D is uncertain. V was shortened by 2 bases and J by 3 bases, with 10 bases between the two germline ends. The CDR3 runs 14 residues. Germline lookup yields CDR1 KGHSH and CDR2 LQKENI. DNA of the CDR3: TGTGCCAGCTCACCAACAGTTGGTGACACTGAAGCTTTCTTT. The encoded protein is CASSPTVGDTEAFF.

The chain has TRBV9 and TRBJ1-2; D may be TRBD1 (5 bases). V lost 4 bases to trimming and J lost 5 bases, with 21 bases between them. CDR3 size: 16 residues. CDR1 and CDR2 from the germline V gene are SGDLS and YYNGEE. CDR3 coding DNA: TGTGCCAGCAGCCCCAGGGAGGGAGCGCCGGTTTATGGCTACACCTTC. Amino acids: CASSPREGAPVYGYTF.

CDR3 sequence: CASSLGTNQPQHF. CDR3 coding DNA: TGTGCCAGCAGCTTAGGCACAAATCAGCCCCAGCATTTT. This chain uses TRBV11-2 with TRBJ1-5; D ambiguous. From germline, CDR1 is SGHAT and CDR2 FQNNGV. This CDR3 comprises 13 residues. The ends were cut back, 1 base at V and 4 bases at J, with 5 bases in the middle. The whole variable domain, remainder taken from reference TRBV11-2 and TRBJ1-5, is EAGVAQSPRYKIIEKRQSVAFWCNPISGHATLYWYQQILGQGPKLLIQFQNNGVVDDSQLPKDRFSAERLKGVDSTLKIQPAKLEDSAVYLCASSLGTNQPQHFGDGTRLSIL.

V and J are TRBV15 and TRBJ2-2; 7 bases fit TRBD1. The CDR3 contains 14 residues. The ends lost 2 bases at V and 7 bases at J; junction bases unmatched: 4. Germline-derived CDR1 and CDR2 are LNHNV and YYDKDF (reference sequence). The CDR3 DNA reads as TGTGCCACCAGCAGACGACAGGGCATCGGGGAGCTGTTTTTT. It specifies CATSRRQGIGELFF.